The rows below give T cell receptor beta chains drawn from one sample of a study of cytomegalovirus exposure and HLA in healthy donors. Profiling relied on immunoSEQ multiplex PCR, and the TCRdb table lists in-frame clones only, not all of them. The sample has approximately 180,000 clones, around 80% seen once. Specimen: PBMCs. The receptors derive from a woman aged 55-70 years in good health and CMV-seropositive. Both conserved end residues are part of each CDR3. The order of the fields is J gene, clone size, D gene, V gene, CDR3 protein, CDR3 DNA. D genes are given only for firm matches. Part of the rows lack a size; the others show once, few, many or a class for expanded clones.

j_call: TRBJ1-2; clone_size: .; d_call: .; v_call: TRBV4-2; cdr3_aa: CASSVGEGQRYTF; cdr3_nt: TGTGCCAGCAGCGTAGGGGAGGGTCAACGCTACACCTTC
j_call: TRBJ2-2; clone_size: .; d_call: TRBD2; v_call: TRBV9; cdr3_aa: CASSVGLAGNTGELFF; cdr3_nt: TGTGCCAGCAGCGTAGGACTAGCGGGAAACACCGGGGAGCTGTTTTTT
j_call: TRBJ2-7; clone_size: .; d_call: .; v_call: TRBV4-3; cdr3_aa: CASSQDRTVTSYEQYF; cdr3_nt: TGCGCCAGCAGCCAAGATAGAACAGTTACCTCCTACGAGCAGTACTTC
j_call: TRBJ1-4; clone_size: .; d_call: .; v_call: TRBV2; cdr3_aa: CASTEVTTNEKLFF; cdr3_nt: TGTGCCAGCACAGAGGTTACAACTAATGAAAAACTGTTTTTT
j_call: TRBJ2-5; clone_size: .; d_call: .; v_call: TRBV27; cdr3_aa: CASSHNLFETQYF; cdr3_nt: TGTGCCAGCAGTCACAATCTCTTTGAGACCCAGTACTTC
j_call: TRBJ1-2; clone_size: .; d_call: TRBD1; v_call: TRBV9; cdr3_aa: CASSGQDRGDYGYTF; cdr3_nt: TGTGCCAGCAGCGGTCAGGACAGGGGTGACTATGGCTACACCTTC
j_call: TRBJ2-5; clone_size: .; d_call: .; v_call: TRBV18; cdr3_aa: CASSPPGAETQYF; cdr3_nt: TGTGCCAGCTCACCACCAGGGGCCGAGACCCAGTACTTC
j_call: TRBJ2-1; clone_size: .; d_call: .; v_call: TRBV6-6; cdr3_aa: CASMGSSDEQFF; cdr3_nt: TGTGCCAGCATGGGCAGTAGCGATGAGCAGTTCTTC
j_call: TRBJ2-7; clone_size: once; d_call: TRBD2; v_call: TRBV28; cdr3_aa: CASSRSGRASYEQYF; cdr3_nt: TGTGCCAGCAGTAGGAGCGGGAGGGCGTCCTACGAGCAGTACTTC
j_call: TRBJ1-1; clone_size: .; d_call: .; v_call: TRBV18; cdr3_aa: CAAQGSGAMNTEAFF; cdr3_nt: TGTGCCGCCCAAGGATCAGGGGCCATGAACACTGAAGCTTTCTTT
j_call: TRBJ2-1; clone_size: .; d_call: TRBD2; v_call: TRBV5-6; cdr3_aa: CASSLGGPGLAGNNEQFF; cdr3_nt: TGTGCCAGCAGCTTGGGGGGGCCCGGACTAGCGGGTAACAATGAGCAGTTCTTC
j_call: TRBJ2-7; clone_size: .; d_call: .; v_call: TRBV11-2; cdr3_aa: CASSLGGTPYYEQYF; cdr3_nt: TGTGCCAGCAGCTTAGGAGGAACCCCCTACTACGAGCAGTACTTC
j_call: TRBJ2-3; clone_size: .; d_call: TRBD2; v_call: TRBV27; cdr3_aa: CASSLNLAGGAFYTQYF; cdr3_nt: TGTGCCAGCAGTCTAAATCTAGCGGGGGGTGCTTTTTATACGCAGTATTTT
j_call: TRBJ2-7; clone_size: once; d_call: .; v_call: TRBV6-5; cdr3_aa: CASSLRGPIYEQYF; cdr3_nt: TGTGCCAGCAGTTTGCGGGGGCCGATCTACGAGCAGTACTTC
j_call: TRBJ2-7; clone_size: .; d_call: .; v_call: TRBV30; cdr3_aa: CAWGGVAYEQYF; cdr3_nt: TGTGCCTGGGGAGGGGTTGCCTACGAGCAGTACTTC
j_call: TRBJ2-6; clone_size: .; d_call: TRBD1; v_call: TRBV5-1; cdr3_aa: CASSLEGLDRFSSGANVLTF; cdr3_nt: TGCGCCAGCAGCTTGGAAGGGCTGGACAGGTTCAGCTCTGGGGCCAACGTCCTGACTTTC
j_call: TRBJ2-2; clone_size: .; d_call: .; v_call: TRBV5-1; cdr3_aa: CASSFITGELFF; cdr3_nt: TGCGCCAGCAGCTTTATAACCGGGGAGCTGTTTTTT
j_call: TRBJ1-2; clone_size: .; d_call: TRBD1; v_call: TRBV28; cdr3_aa: CASSLMPGDRLYTF; cdr3_nt: TGTGCCAGCAGTTTGATGCCCGGGGACAGGCTCTACACCTTC
j_call: TRBJ1-1; clone_size: .; d_call: .; v_call: TRBV11-2; cdr3_aa: CASSLTETEAFF; cdr3_nt: TGTGCCAGCAGCTTGACGGAGACTGAAGCTTTCTTT
j_call: TRBJ1-5; clone_size: .; d_call: .; v_call: TRBV28; cdr3_aa: CASSLGDTRTQPQHF; cdr3_nt: TGTGCCAGCAGTTTGGGGGACACGAGGACTCAGCCCCAGCATTTT
j_call: TRBJ2-7; clone_size: .; d_call: .; v_call: TRBV29-1; cdr3_aa: CSVGTVNSYEQYF; cdr3_nt: TGCAGCGTTGGGACAGTTAACTCCTACGAGCAGTACTTC
j_call: TRBJ2-6; clone_size: .; d_call: .; v_call: TRBV7-2; cdr3_aa: CASKSLGGRGANVLTF; cdr3_nt: TGTGCGAGCAAAAGCTTAGGGGGACGTGGGGCCAACGTCCTGACTTTC
j_call: TRBJ2-6; clone_size: .; d_call: .; v_call: TRBV14; cdr3_aa: CASSLSGGANVLTF; cdr3_nt: TGTGCCAGCAGTCTGAGCGGAGGGGCCAACGTCCTGACTTTC
j_call: TRBJ2-1; clone_size: .; d_call: TRBD2; v_call: TRBV29-1; cdr3_aa: CSFSGGRGSYNEQFF; cdr3_nt: TGCAGCTTTAGCGGGGGGCGGGGCTCCTACAATGAGCAGTTCTTC
j_call: TRBJ1-3; clone_size: .; d_call: TRBD1; v_call: TRBV27; cdr3_aa: CASSTGDSRVGNTIYF; cdr3_nt: TGTGCCAGCAGCACAGGGGACAGTAGAGTCGGAAACACCATATATTTT
j_call: TRBJ2-7; clone_size: few; d_call: .; v_call: TRBV7-6; cdr3_aa: CASSQGLDEQYF; cdr3_nt: TGTGCCAGCAGCCAGGGACTCGACGAGCAGTACTTC
j_call: TRBJ2-7; clone_size: .; d_call: .; v_call: TRBV28; cdr3_aa: CASVPAGNYEQYF; cdr3_nt: TGTGCCAGCGTCCCCGCCGGGAATTACGAGCAGTACTTC
j_call: TRBJ1-2; clone_size: .; d_call: TRBD1; v_call: TRBV27; cdr3_aa: CASSLQTGGVYGYTF; cdr3_nt: TGTGCCAGCAGTCTACAGACAGGGGGGGTTTATGGCTACACCTTC
j_call: TRBJ1-2; clone_size: .; d_call: .; v_call: TRBV6-1; cdr3_aa: CASSESRVRGMLGYTF; cdr3_nt: TGTGCCAGCAGTGAATCTCGTGTCAGGGGAATGCTTGGCTACACCTTC
j_call: TRBJ1-1; clone_size: few; d_call: TRBD1; v_call: TRBV19; cdr3_aa: CASTIQGGNTEAFF; cdr3_nt: TGTGCCAGTACCATACAGGGGGGGAACACTGAAGCTTTCTTT
j_call: TRBJ2-2; clone_size: .; d_call: TRBD1; v_call: TRBV27; cdr3_aa: CASSPPRQGSTGELFF; cdr3_nt: TGTGCCAGCAGTCCCCCCCGACAGGGCAGTACCGGGGAGCTGTTTTTT
j_call: TRBJ2-5; clone_size: once; d_call: TRBD1; v_call: TRBV28; cdr3_aa: CASSPGQGHEQYF; cdr3_nt: TGTGCCAGCAGCCCGGGACAGGGTCATGAGCAGTACTTC
j_call: TRBJ1-4; clone_size: once; d_call: TRBD1; v_call: TRBV5-1; cdr3_aa: CASSLDETGANEKLFF; cdr3_nt: TGCGCCAGCAGCTTGGATGAGACAGGGGCGAATGAAAAACTGTTTTTT
j_call: TRBJ2-2; clone_size: few; d_call: .; v_call: TRBV7-2; cdr3_aa: CASSQEWGLPGELFF; cdr3_nt: TGCGCCAGCAGCCAAGAATGGGGCCTGCCCGGGGAGCTGTTTTTT
j_call: TRBJ2-4; clone_size: .; d_call: TRBD2; v_call: TRBV19; cdr3_aa: CASRRTILAAAKNSQYF; cdr3_nt: TGTGCCAGTAGGCGAACTATCCTAGCGGCGGCCAAAAACAGTCAGTACTTC
j_call: TRBJ1-6; clone_size: .; d_call: .; v_call: TRBV11-2; cdr3_aa: CASSLGGAAHSPLHF; cdr3_nt: TGTGCCAGCAGCTTAGGAGGCGCCGCACATTCACCCCTCCACTTT
j_call: TRBJ2-5; clone_size: .; d_call: .; v_call: TRBV5-1; cdr3_aa: CASSAWMAEETQYF; cdr3_nt: TGCGCCAGCAGCGCATGGATGGCGGAAGAGACCCAGTACTTC
j_call: TRBJ2-3; clone_size: .; d_call: .; v_call: TRBV6-6; cdr3_aa: CASSYSTGADTQYF; cdr3_nt: TGTGCCAGCAGTTACTCGACGGGTGCAGATACGCAGTATTTT
j_call: TRBJ1-3; clone_size: once; d_call: .; v_call: TRBV5-1; cdr3_aa: CASSLAGQGQGNTIYF; cdr3_nt: TGCGCCAGCAGCTTGGCCGGCCAGGGCCAAGGAAACACCATATATTTT
j_call: TRBJ2-3; clone_size: .; d_call: .; v_call: TRBV6-1; cdr3_aa: CASSPKDTQYF; cdr3_nt: TGTGCCAGCAGCCCCAAAGATACGCAGTATTTT
j_call: TRBJ1-1; clone_size: .; d_call: .; v_call: TRBV2; cdr3_aa: CASGRQTGNTEAFF; cdr3_nt: TGTGCCAGCGGAAGACAGACGGGGAACACTGAAGCTTTCTTT
j_call: TRBJ2-1; clone_size: .; d_call: .; v_call: TRBV5-4; cdr3_aa: CASSWGTQREQFF; cdr3_nt: TGTGCCAGCAGCTGGGGGACTCAAAGGGAGCAGTTCTTC
j_call: TRBJ2-1; clone_size: .; d_call: TRBD1; v_call: TRBV7-3; cdr3_aa: CASSLPGQGANNEQFF; cdr3_nt: TGTGCCAGCAGCTTACCCGGACAGGGGGCAAACAATGAGCAGTTCTTC
j_call: TRBJ2-7; clone_size: .; d_call: TRBD2; v_call: TRBV2; cdr3_aa: CASKKREGLSSYEQYF; cdr3_nt: TGTGCCAGCAAAAAGCGGGAGGGCCTGAGCTCCTACGAGCAGTACTTC
j_call: TRBJ1-1; clone_size: few; d_call: TRBD1; v_call: TRBV5-1; cdr3_aa: CASSLDRAGTEAFF; cdr3_nt: TGCGCCAGCAGCTTAGACAGGGCGGGCACTGAAGCTTTCTTT
j_call: TRBJ2-7; clone_size: .; d_call: .; v_call: TRBV11-2; cdr3_aa: CASSLARYSYEQYF; cdr3_nt: TGTGCCAGCAGCTTAGCCCGGTACTCCTACGAGCAGTACTTC
j_call: TRBJ1-6; clone_size: .; d_call: .; v_call: TRBV7-2; cdr3_aa: CASSATGSSYNSPLHF; cdr3_nt: TGTGCCAGCAGCGCCACAGGGAGCTCCTATAATTCACCCCTCCACTTT
j_call: TRBJ2-7; clone_size: .; d_call: TRBD1; v_call: TRBV30; cdr3_aa: CAWDSWSDRVQYF; cdr3_nt: TGTGCCTGGGACTCCTGGTCGGACAGGGTGCAGTACTTC
j_call: TRBJ1-2; clone_size: .; d_call: TRBD1; v_call: TRBV4-2; cdr3_aa: CASSSDRGPNYGYTF; cdr3_nt: TGTGCCAGCAGCTCGGACAGGGGGCCTAACTATGGCTACACCTTC
j_call: TRBJ2-7; clone_size: .; d_call: TRBD1; v_call: TRBV6-5; cdr3_aa: CASSPPDRGSYEQYF; cdr3_nt: TGTGCCAGCAGCCCGCCCGACAGGGGCTCCTACGAGCAGTACTTC
j_call: TRBJ2-7; clone_size: once; d_call: TRBD2; v_call: TRBV5-6; cdr3_aa: CASSLGLADYEQYF; cdr3_nt: TGTGCCAGCAGCTTGGGACTAGCGGATTACGAGCAGTACTTC
j_call: TRBJ2-1; clone_size: .; d_call: TRBD2; v_call: TRBV5-1; cdr3_aa: CASQSGTYNEQFF; cdr3_nt: TGCGCCAGCCAGAGCGGGACCTACAATGAGCAGTTCTTC
j_call: TRBJ2-6; clone_size: .; d_call: .; v_call: TRBV7-2; cdr3_aa: CASSLAQLAGANVLTF; cdr3_nt: TGTGCCAGCAGCTTAGCGCAACTAGCTGGGGCCAACGTCCTGACTTTC
j_call: TRBJ1-5; clone_size: .; d_call: TRBD1; v_call: TRBV5-1; cdr3_aa: CASSLDRGQGQPQHF; cdr3_nt: TGCGCCAGCAGCTTGGACAGGGGGCAAGGACAGCCCCAGCATTTT
j_call: TRBJ2-1; clone_size: .; d_call: TRBD2; v_call: TRBV19; cdr3_aa: CASRTQRGGFNEQFF; cdr3_nt: TGTGCCAGTAGAACACAGCGGGGGGGCTTTAATGAGCAGTTCTTC